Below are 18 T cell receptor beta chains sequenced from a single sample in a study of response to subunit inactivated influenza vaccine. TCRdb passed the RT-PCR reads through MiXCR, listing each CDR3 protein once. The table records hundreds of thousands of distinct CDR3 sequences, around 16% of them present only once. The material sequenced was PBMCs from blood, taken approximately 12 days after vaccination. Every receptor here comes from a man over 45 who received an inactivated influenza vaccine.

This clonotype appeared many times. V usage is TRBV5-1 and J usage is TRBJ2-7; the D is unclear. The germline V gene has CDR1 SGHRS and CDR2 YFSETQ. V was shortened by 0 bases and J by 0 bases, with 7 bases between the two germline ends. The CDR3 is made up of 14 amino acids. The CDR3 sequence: CASSLDTSSYEQYF. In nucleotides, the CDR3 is TGCGCCAGCAGCTTGGACACCTCCTCCTACGAGCAGTACTTC.

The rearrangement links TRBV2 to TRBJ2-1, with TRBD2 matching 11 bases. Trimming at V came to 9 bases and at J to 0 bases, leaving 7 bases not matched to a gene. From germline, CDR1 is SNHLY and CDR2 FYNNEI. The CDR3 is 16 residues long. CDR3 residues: CASRRGTSGSYNEQFF. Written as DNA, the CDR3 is TGTGCCAGTCGCAGGGGGACTAGCGGCTCCTACAATGAGCAGTTCTTC.

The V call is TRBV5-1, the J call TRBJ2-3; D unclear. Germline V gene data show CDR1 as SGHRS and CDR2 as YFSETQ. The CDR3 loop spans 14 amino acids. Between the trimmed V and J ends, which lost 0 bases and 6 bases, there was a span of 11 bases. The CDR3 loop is CASSLEPFEDTQYF. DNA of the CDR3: TGCGCCAGCAGCTTGGAGCCTTTTGAGGATACGCAGTATTTT.

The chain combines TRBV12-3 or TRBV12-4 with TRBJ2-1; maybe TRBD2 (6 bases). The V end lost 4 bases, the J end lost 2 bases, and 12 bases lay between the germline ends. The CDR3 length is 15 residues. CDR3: CASSSPGETYNEQFF. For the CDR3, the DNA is TGTGCCAGCAGTTCCCCGGGGGAAACCTACAATGAGCAGTTCTTC.

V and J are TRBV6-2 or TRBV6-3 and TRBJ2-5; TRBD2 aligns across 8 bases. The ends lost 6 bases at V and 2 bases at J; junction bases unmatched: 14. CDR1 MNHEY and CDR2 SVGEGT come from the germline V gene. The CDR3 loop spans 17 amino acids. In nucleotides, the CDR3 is TGTGCCAGCAGGTATAGGCCGGGACTAGGGGGTCAAGAGACCCAGTACTTC. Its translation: CASRYRPGLGGQETQYF.

CDR3: CATSHGTGGVYNEQFF. The CDR3 coding sequence is TGTGCCACCAGCCACGGGACAGGGGGGGTCTACAATGAGCAGTTCTTC. This chain uses TRBV24-1 with TRBJ2-1, with 11 nucleotides matching TRBD1. Trimming removed 7 bases from V and 3 bases from J; junction bases left unmatched: 7. The CDR3 length is 16 residues. Germline assignment: CDR1 KGHDR and CDR2 SFDVKD.

CDR3 coding DNA: TGCGCCAGCAGCTTGGACCGGGCGGGGGAGTTCTTC. Translating it yields CASSLDRAGEFF. V is TRBV5-1 and J is TRBJ2-1, with 7 bases that match TRBD2. Germline CDR1 is SGHRS and CDR2 is YFSETQ. V trimming: 0 bases; J trimming: 14 bases; junction bases outside the gene matches: 5. This CDR3 is 12 amino acids long. The entire variable domain, with the rest obtained from reference TRBV5-1 and TRBJ2-1, is as follows: KAGVTQTPRYLIKTRGQQVTLSCSPISGHRSVSWYQQTPGQGLQFLFEYFSETQRNKGNFPGRFSGRQFSNSRSEMNVSTLELGDSALYLCASSLDRAGEFFGPGTRLTVL.

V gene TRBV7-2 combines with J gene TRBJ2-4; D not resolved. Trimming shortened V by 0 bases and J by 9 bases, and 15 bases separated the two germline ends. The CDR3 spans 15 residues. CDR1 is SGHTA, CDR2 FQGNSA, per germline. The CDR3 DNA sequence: TGTGCCAGCAGCTTAGCGCCCCTCGTCAGCAGCATTCAGTACTTC. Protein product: CASSLAPLVSSIQYF.

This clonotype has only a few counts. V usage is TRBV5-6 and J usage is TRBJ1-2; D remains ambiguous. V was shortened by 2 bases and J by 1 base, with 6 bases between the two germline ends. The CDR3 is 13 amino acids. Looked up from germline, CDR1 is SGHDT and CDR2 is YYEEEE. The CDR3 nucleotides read TGTGCCAGCAGCTTACAGAATAACTATGGCTACACCTTC. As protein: CASSLQNNYGYTF.

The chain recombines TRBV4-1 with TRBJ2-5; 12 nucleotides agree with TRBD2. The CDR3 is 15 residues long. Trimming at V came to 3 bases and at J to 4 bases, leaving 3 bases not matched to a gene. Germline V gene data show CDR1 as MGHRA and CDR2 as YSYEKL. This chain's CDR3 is CASSQLAGGVETQYF. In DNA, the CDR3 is TGCGCCAGCAGCCAGCTAGCGGGGGGGGTAGAGACCCAGTACTTC.

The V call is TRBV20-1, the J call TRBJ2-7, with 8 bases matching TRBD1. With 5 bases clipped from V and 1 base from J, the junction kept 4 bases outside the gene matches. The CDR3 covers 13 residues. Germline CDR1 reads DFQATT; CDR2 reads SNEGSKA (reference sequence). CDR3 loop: CSADRDRSYEQYF. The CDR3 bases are TGCAGTGCTGATCGGGACAGGTCCTACGAGCAGTACTTC.

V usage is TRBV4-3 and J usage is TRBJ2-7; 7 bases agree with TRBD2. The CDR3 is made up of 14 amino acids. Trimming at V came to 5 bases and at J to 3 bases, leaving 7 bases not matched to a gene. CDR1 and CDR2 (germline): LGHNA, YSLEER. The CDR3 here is CASSVDGGGYEQYF. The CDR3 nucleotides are TGCGCCAGCAGCGTCGATGGGGGGGGCTACGAGCAGTACTTC.

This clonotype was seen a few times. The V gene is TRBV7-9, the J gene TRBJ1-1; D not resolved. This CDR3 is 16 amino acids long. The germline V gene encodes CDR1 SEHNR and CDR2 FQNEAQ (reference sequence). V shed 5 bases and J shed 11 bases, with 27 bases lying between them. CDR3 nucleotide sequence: TGTGCCAGCAGCCATAGCCCCGGGGAAACCCAACACATGGCTTTCTTT. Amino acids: CASSHSPGETQHMAFF.

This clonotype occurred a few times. The CDR3 DNA reads TGTGCCAGCAGTTTCCCTCGGAGGGGGGAGACCCAGTACTTC. Amino acid sequence: CASSFPRRGETQYF. The gene calls are TRBV28 and TRBJ2-5, with D tentatively TRBD1 or TRBD2 (6 bases each). There are 14 residues in the CDR3. Deletions cut 3 bases from V and 5 bases from J, with 13 bases between. The germline gives CDR1 MDHEN, CDR2 SYDVKM.

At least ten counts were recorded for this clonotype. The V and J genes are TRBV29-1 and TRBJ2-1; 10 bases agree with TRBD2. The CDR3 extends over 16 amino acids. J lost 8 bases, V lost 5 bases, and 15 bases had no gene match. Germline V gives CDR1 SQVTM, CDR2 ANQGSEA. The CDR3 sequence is CSVLKLPSGSSYEQFF. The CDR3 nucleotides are TGCAGCGTTCTCAAGCTACCTAGCGGGAGTAGCTATGAGCAGTTCTTC.

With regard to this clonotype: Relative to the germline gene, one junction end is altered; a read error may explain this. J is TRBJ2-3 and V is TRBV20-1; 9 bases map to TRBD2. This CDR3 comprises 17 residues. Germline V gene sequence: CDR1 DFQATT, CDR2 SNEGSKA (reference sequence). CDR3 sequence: CCARDQAGGSSTDTQYF. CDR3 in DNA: TGCTGTGCTAGAGATCAAGCGGGAGGTTCTAGCACAGATACGCAGTATTTT.

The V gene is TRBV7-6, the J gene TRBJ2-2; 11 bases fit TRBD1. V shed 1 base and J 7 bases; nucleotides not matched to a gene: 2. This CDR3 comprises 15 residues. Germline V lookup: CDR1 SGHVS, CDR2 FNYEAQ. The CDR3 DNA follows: TGTGCCAGCAGCTTAGGGACAGGGGGCATCGGGGAGCTGTTTTTT. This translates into CASSLGTGGIGELFF.

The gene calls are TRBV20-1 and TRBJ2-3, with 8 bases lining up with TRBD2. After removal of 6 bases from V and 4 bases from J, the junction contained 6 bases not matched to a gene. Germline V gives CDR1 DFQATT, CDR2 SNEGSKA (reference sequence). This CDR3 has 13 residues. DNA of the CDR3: TGCAGTGCCCTTAGCGGGAATTCAGATACGCAGTATTTT. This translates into CSALSGNSDTQYF.